This T cell receptor (beta chain) was retrieved from a study of cytomegalovirus exposure and HLA in healthy donors. Study-level background: Assignment to the Caucasian-associated ancestry cluster applied to more than 75% of the approximately 400 genotyped donors.

The CDR3 loop spans 15 amino acids. Deletions cut 0 bases from V and 5 bases from J, with 11 bases between. Looked up from germline, CDR1 is KGHSY and CDR2 is FQNENV. The PCR made use of 60 Vbeta and 13 Jbeta primers. The table came from immunoSEQ multiplex PCR; TCRdb's copy has only in-frame clones and leaves some out. The top ten hold about 1.5% of the sample, which has about 130,000 clones, over 50% seen once. The TCR was taken from a human donor in good health. The genes are TRBV16 and TRBJ2-1; maybe TRBD1 (6 bases). Sequencing was done on a sample of PBMCs. CDR3 region: CASSQSRGINNEQFF. CDR3 bases: TGTGCCAGCAGCCAATCTAGGGGGATTAACAATGAGCAGTTCTTC.